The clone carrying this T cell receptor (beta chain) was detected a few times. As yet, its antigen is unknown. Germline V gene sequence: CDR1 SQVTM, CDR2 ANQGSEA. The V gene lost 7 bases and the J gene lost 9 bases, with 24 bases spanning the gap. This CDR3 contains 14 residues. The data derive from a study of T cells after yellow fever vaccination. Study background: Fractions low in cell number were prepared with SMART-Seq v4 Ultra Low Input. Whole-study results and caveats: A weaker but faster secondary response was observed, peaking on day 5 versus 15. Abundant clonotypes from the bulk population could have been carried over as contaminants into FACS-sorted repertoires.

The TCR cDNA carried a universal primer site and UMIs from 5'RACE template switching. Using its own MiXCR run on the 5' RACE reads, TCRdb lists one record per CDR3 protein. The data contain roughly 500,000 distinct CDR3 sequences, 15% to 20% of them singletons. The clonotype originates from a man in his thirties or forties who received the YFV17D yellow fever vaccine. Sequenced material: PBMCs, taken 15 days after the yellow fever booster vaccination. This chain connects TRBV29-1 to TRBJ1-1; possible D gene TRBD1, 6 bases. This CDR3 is CSADFTRDTRKAFF. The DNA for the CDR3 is TGCAGCGCCGACTTTACCCGGGACACTAGAAAAGCTTTCTTT.